The T cell receptor (beta chain) under discussion was sequenced for a study of blood T cell repertoires in COVID-19. Libraries were prepared by immunoSEQ multiplex PCR; TCRdb keeps only in-frame clonotypes and omits some of them. The sample contains about 480,000 clones, more than 75% of which appear only once. This CDR3 region has 14 residues. Per germline, CDR1 KGHSH and CDR2 LQKENI. Trimming took 8 bases from V and 3 from J; bases not matched to a gene: 7. V and J are TRBV18 and TRBJ1-1; 9 nucleotides match TRBD1. The TCR sequence derives from a woman aged 40 to 49 who had recovered from COVID-19. The sequenced sample consisted of PBMCs or T cells enriched from blood (not recorded which). CDR3 in DNA: TGTGCCAGCCGTCCGAGGACAGGGGACACTGAAGCTTTCTTT. The encoded protein is CASRPRTGDTEAFF.